This paragraph reports one TCR beta chain. TCRdb's copy holds only in-frame clones and misses some; the assay was immunoSEQ multiplex PCR. The table records almost 20,000 clones, roughly 93% of them present only once. The CDR3 extends over 16 amino acids. Germline V gene sequence: CDR1 SGDLS, CDR2 YYNGEE. The germline V and J ends were trimmed by 0 bases and 2 bases, with 13 bases remaining between them. The data stem from a study of blood T cell repertoires in COVID-19. Across the whole study: Donors in the United States, Italy and Spain gave samples during acute or convalescent COVID-19. T cells, B-cell-depleted T cells, or PBMCs supplied cDNA or gDNA.

The sample taken for sequencing was peripheral blood. This TCR derives from a woman in her forties or fifties with active COVID-19. This chain joins TRBV9 and TRBJ2-3; no firm D call. Here the CDR3 reads CASSVGAGSYTDTQYF. The CDR3 DNA sequence: TGTGCCAGCAGCGTAGGGGCCGGATCTTACACAGATACGCAGTATTTT.